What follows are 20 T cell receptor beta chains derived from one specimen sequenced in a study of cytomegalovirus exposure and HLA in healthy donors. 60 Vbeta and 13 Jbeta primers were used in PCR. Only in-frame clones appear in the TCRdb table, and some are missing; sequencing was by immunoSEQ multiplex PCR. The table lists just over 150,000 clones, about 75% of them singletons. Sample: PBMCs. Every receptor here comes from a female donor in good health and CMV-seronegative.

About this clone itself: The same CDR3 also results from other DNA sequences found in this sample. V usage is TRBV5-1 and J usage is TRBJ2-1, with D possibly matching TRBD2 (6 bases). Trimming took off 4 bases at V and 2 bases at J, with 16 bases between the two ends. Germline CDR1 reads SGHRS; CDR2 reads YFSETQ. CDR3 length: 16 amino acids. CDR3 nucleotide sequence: TGCGCCAGCAGCCAAACAAGTGGAGGGCCCTACAATGAGCAGTTCTTC. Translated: CASSQTSGGPYNEQFF.

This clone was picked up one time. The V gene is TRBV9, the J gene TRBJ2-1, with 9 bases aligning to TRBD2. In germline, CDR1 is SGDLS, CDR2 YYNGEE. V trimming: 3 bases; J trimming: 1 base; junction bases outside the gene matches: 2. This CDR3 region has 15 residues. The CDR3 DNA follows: TGTGCCAGCAGCGAGACTAGCGGTTCCTACAATGAGCAGTTCTTC. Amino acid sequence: CASSETSGSYNEQFF.

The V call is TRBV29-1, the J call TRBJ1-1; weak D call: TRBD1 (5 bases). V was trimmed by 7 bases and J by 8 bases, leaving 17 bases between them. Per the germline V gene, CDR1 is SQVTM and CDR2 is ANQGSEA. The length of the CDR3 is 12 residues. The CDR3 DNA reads TGCAGCGCCCTGGACACCTACGAGGAAGCTTTCTTT. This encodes CSALDTYEEAFF.

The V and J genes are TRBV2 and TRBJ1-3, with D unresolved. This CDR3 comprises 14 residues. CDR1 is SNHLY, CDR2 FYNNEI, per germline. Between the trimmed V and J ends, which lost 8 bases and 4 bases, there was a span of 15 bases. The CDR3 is CASQPGDQGNTIYF. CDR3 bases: TGTGCCAGCCAACCCGGGGATCAGGGAAACACCATATATTTT.

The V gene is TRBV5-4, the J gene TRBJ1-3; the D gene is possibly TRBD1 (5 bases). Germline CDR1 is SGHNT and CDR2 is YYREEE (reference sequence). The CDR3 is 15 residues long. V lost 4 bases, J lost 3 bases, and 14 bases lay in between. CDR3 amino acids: CASSTPRDFGNTIYF. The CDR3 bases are TGTGCCAGCAGCACGCCCCGGGACTTTGGAAACACCATATATTTT. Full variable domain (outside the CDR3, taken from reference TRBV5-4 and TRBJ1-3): ETGVTQSPTHLIKTRGQQVTLRCSSQSGHNTVSWYQQALGQGPQFIFQYYREEENGRGNFPPRFSGLQFPNYSSELNVNALELDDSALYLCASSTPRDFGNTIYFGEGSWLTVV.

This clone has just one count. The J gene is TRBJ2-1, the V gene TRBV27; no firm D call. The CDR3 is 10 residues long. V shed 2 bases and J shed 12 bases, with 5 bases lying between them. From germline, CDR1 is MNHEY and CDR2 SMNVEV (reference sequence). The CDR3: CASSLGGQFF. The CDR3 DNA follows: TGTGCCAGCAGTTTAGGCGGGCAGTTCTTC.

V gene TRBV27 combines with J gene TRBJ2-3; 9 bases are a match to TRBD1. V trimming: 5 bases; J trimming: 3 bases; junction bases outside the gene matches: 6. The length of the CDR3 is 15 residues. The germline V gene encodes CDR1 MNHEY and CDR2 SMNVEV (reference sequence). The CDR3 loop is CASSSRDRATDTQYF. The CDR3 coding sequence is TGTGCCAGCAGTAGCCGGGACAGGGCGACAGATACGCAGTATTTT.

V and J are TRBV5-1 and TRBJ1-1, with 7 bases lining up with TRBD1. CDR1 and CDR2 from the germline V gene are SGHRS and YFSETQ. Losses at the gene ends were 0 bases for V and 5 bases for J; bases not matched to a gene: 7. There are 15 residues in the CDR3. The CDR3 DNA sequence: TGCGCCAGCAGCTTGGGAGGGGGCGGGAGGACTGAAGCTTTCTTT. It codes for CASSLGGGGRTEAFF.

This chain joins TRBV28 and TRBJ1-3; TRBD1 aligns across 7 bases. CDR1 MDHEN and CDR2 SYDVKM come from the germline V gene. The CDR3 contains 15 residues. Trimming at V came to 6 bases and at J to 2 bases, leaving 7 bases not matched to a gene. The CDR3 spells CASRPPGQAGNTIYF. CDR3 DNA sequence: TGTGCCAGCAGACCACCCGGACAGGCTGGAAACACCATATATTTT.

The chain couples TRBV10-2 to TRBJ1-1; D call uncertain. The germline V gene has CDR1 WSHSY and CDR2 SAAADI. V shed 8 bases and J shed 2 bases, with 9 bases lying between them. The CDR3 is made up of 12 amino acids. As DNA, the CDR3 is TGCGCCAGCCGAGGGTATAACACTGAAGCTTTCTTT. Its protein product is CASRGYNTEAFF.

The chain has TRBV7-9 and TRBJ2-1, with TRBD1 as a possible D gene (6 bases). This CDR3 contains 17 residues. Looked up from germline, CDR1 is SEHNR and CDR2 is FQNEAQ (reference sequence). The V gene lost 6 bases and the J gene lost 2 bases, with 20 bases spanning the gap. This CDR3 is CASSGKVDRLTYNEQFF. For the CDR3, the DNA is TGTGCCAGCAGTGGGAAAGTCGACAGGCTTACCTACAATGAGCAGTTCTTC.

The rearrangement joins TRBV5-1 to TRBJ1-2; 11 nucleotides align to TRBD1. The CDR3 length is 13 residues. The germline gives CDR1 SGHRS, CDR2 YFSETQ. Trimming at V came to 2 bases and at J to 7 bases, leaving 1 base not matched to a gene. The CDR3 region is CASSFGTGGGYTF. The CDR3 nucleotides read TGCGCCAGCAGCTTCGGGACAGGGGGTGGCTACACCTTC.

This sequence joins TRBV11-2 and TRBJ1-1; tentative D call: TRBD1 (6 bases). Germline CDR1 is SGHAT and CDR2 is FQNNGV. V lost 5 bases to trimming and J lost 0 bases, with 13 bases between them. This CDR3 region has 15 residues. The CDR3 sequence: CASSLGQYMNTEAFF. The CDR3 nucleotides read TGTGCCAGCAGCCTCGGACAGTATATGAACACTGAAGCTTTCTTT.

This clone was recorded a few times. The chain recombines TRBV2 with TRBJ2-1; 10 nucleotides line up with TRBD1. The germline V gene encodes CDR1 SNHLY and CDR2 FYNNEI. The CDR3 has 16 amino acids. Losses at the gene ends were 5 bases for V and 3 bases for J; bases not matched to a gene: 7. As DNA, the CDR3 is TGTGCCAGCAGTTTAAAGACAGGGGGCAGCTACAATGAGCAGTTCTTC. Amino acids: CASSLKTGGSYNEQFF.

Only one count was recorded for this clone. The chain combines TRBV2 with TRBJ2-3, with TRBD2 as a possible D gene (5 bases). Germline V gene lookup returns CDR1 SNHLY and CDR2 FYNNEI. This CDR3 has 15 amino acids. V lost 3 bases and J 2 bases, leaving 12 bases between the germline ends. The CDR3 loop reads CASSERLGITDTQYF. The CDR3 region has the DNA TGTGCCAGCAGTGAGAGACTCGGGATCACAGATACGCAGTATTTT. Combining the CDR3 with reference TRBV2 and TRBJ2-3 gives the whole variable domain EPEVTQTPSHQVTQMGQEVILRCVPISNHLYFYWYRQILGQKVEFLVSFYNNEISEKSEIFDDQFSVERPDGSNFTLKIRSTKLEDSAMYFCASSERLGITDTQYFGPGTRLTVL.

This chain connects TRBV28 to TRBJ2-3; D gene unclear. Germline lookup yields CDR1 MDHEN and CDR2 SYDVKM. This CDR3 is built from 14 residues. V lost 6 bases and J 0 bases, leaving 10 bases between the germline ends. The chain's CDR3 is CASRVFYSTDTQYF. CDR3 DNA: TGTGCCAGCAGGGTCTTCTACAGCACAGATACGCAGTATTTT.

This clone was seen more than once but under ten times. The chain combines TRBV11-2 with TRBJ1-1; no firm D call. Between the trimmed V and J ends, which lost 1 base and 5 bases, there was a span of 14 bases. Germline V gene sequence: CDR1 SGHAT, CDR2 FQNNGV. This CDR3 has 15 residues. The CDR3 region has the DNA TGTGCCAGCAGCTTAGGGAGGGAGGTGGGGACTGAAGCTTTCTTT. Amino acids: CASSLGREVGTEAFF. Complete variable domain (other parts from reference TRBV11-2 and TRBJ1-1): EAGVAQSPRYKIIEKRQSVAFWCNPISGHATLYWYQQILGQGPKLLIQFQNNGVVDDSQLPKDRFSAERLKGVDSTLKIQPAKLEDSAVYLCASSLGREVGTEAFFGQGTRLTVV.

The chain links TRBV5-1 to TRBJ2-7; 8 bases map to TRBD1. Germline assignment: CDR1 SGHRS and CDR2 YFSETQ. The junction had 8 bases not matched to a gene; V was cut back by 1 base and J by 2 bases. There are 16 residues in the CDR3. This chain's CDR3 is CASSLSGGSRTYEQYF. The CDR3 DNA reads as TGCGCCAGCAGCTTGTCAGGGGGCAGTAGGACCTACGAGCAGTACTTC.

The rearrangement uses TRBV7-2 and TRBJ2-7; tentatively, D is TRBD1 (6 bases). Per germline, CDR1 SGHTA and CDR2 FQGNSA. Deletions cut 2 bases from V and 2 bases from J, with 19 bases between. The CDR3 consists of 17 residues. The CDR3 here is CASSLPRMGTRTYEQYF. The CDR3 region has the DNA TGTGCCAGCAGCTTACCCAGAATGGGGACACGAACCTACGAGCAGTACTTC. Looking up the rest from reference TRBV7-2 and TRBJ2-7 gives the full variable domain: GAGVSQSPSNKVTEKGKDVELRCDPISGHTALYWYRQSLGQGLEFLIYFQGNSAPDKSGLPSDRFSAERTGGSVSTLTIQRTQQEDSAVYLCASSLPRMGTRTYEQYFGPGTRLTVT.

CDR3 sequence reads: CAISEFRQDDGYTF. The CDR3 DNA reads as TGTGCCATCAGTGAGTTTAGACAGGACGATGGCTACACCTTC. The chain carries TRBV10-3 and TRBJ1-2, with D maybe TRBD1 (6 bases). Germline V gene lookup returns CDR1 ENHRY and CDR2 SYGVKD. V shed 1 base and J shed 6 bases, with 12 bases lying between them. This CDR3 comprises 14 residues.